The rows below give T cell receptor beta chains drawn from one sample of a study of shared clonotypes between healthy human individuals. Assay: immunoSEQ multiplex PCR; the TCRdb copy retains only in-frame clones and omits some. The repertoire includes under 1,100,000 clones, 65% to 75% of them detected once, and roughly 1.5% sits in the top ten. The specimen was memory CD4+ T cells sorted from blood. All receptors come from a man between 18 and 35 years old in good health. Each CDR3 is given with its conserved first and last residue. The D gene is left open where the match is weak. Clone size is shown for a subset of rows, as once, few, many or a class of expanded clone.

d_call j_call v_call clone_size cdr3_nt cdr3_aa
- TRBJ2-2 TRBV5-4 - TGTGCCAGCAGCTTGTCGAGGGACGGCGGGGAGCTGTTTTTT CASSLSRDGGELFF
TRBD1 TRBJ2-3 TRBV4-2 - TGTGCCAGCAGCCCCGGACAGGGGGGGGTCACAGATACGCAGTATTTT CASSPGQGGVTDTQYF
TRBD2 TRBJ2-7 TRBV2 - TGTGCCAGCAGAGAGACTAGCGGGAGGGCCGGTGAGCAGTACTTC CASRETSGRAGEQYF
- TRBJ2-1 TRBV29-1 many TGCAGCGTGCTACATAGTGAGCAGTTCTTC CSVLHSEQFF
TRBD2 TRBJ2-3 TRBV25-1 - TGTGCCAGCAGACGGGAGGCAGATACGCAGTATTTT CASRREADTQYF
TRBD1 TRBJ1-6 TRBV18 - TGTGCCAGCTCACGTAACAGGGGAGAGGATTCACCCCTCCACTTT CASSRNRGEDSPLHF
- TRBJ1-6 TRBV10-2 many TGCGCCTCCATAGCCGGAGGTAATTCACCCCTCCACTTT CASIAGGNSPLHF
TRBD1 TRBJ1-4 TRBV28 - TGTGCCAGCAGTTTAATCTCGGGGGGACAGGGGAATAATGAAAAACTGTTTTTT CASSLISGGQGNNEKLFF
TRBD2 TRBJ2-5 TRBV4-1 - TGCGCCAGCAGCCTAGCGGGGTTCGTGGAGACCCAGTACTTC CASSLAGFVETQYF
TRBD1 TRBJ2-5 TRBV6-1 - TGTGCCAGCACACGGAACAGGGGACAAGAGACCCAGTACTTC CASTRNRGQETQYF
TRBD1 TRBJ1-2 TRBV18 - TGTGCCAGCTCACCACTGGACAGGGTGGACTATGGCTACACCTTC CASSPLDRVDYGYTF
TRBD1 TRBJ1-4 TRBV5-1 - TGCGCCAGCAGCACACAGGGGGATGAAAAACTGTTTTTT CASSTQGDEKLFF
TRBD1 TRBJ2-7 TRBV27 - TGTGCCAGCAGTTTACCGGGACAGCTTTACGAGCAGTACTTC CASSLPGQLYEQYF
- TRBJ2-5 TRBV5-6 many TGTGCCAGCAGCTTGGATCCCGTGAGGGCTTCGGAGACCCAGTACTTC CASSLDPVRASETQYF
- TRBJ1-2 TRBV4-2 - TGTGCCAGCAGCCAAGAGGGGACGGGCAGGGTGGGGGGCTACACCTTC CASSQEGTGRVGGYTF
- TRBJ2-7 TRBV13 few TGTGCCAGCAGCTTAGAGAGGAGGGTAGCCTACGAGCAGTACTTC CASSLERRVAYEQYF
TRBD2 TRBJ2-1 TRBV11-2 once TGTGCCAGCAGCTTAGACGGCGGGGGGGCGGTTGAGCAGTTCTTC CASSLDGGGAVEQFF
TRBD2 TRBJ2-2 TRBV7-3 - TGTGCCAGCAGCTCCACTAGCGGAGGCACCGGGGAGCTGTTTTTT CASSSTSGGTGELFF
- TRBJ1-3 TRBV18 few TGTGCCAGCTCGCCTTCCGGGGCCTCTGGAAACACCATATATTTT CASSPSGASGNTIYF
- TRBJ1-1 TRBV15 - TGTGCCACCAGCAGAGATATTTCGAACACTGAAGCTTTCTTT CATSRDISNTEAFF
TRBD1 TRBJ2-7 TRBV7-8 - TGTGCCAGCAGCTTGGGTACAGGGGGCAAAGGCGAGCAGTACTTC CASSLGTGGKGEQYF
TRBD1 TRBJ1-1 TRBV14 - TGTGCCAGCAGTCTTGGGACAGAGATAGCTGAAGCTTTCTTT CASSLGTEIAEAFF
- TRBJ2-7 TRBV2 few TGTGCCAGCACCCGAACGTCGACCAGCTACGAGCAGTACTTC CASTRTSTSYEQYF
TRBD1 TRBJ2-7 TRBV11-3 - TGTGCCAGCAGCCGGGACAGGGCCTCCTACGAGCAGTACTTC CASSRDRASYEQYF
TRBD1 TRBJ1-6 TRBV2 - TGTGCCAGCAGGGCCGGGACAGGGGAAGGTTCACCCCTCCACTTT CASRAGTGEGSPLHF
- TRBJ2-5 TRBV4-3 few TGCGCCAGCAGCCAAGAGGCAGGGTTGCGGGAGACCCAGTACTTC CASSQEAGLRETQYF
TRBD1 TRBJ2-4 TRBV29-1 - TGCAGCGTCGACAGGGGGACCATTCAGTACTTC CSVDRGTIQYF
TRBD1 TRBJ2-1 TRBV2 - TGTGCCAGCAAAGACAGGGGGAGGAGCTCCTACAATGAGCAGTTCTTC CASKDRGRSSYNEQFF
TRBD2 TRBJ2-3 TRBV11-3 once TGTGCCAGCAGCTCCTCGACTAGCGGGGTCACAGATACGCAGTATTTT CASSSSTSGVTDTQYF
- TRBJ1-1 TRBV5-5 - TGTGCCAGCAGCTTAATAATTACCGGGCTGAACACTGAAGCTTTCTTT CASSLIITGLNTEAFF
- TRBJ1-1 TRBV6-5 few TGTGCCAGCAGTTACGCCCAATTCCCGAACACTGAAGCTTTCTTT CASSYAQFPNTEAFF
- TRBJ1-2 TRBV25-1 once TGTGCCAGCAGTGAATTCTATCAGGGGAGCGGGCGAGGCTACACCTTC CASSEFYQGSGRGYTF
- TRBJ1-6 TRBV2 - TGTGCCAGCAGTGAGGCCATGAGTAATTCACCCCTCCACTTT CASSEAMSNSPLHF
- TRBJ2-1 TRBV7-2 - TGTGCCAGCAGCTTAAGGTCAGCAAATGAGCAGTTCTTC CASSLRSANEQFF
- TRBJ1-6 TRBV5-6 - TGTGCCAGCAGCTTAGGGGACGGGGATAATTCACCCCTCCACTTT CASSLGDGDNSPLHF
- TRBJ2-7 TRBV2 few TGTGCCAGCAGTGTCTATGGGACCTTAGAGCAGTACTTC CASSVYGTLEQYF
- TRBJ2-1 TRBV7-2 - TGTGCCAGCCTCTCTGGGACTGTCAATGAGCAGTTCTTC CASLSGTVNEQFF
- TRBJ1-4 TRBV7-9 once TGTGCCAGCAGCAACCAGGGTCCTCCGTTTTTT CASSNQGPPFF
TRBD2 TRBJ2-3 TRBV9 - TGTGCCAGCAGCTACCAGGGAGGGGATACGCAGTATTTT CASSYQGGDTQYF
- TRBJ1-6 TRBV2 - TGTGCCAGCAATGTCCCGGGTATTGGGAATTCACCCCTCCACTTT CASNVPGIGNSPLHF
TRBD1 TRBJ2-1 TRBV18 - TGTGCCAGCTCACCCTCGGGACAGGATCCCAATGAGCAGTTCTTC CASSPSGQDPNEQFF